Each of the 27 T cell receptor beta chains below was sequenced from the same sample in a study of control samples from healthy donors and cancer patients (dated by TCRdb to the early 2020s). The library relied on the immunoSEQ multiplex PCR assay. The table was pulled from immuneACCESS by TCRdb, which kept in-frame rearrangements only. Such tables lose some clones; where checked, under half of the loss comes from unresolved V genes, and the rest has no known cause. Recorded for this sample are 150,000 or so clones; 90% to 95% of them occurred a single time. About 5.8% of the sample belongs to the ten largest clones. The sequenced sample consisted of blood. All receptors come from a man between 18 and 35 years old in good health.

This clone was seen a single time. CDR3 sequence (DNA): TGTGCCAGCAGTTACTCAATATACGGAGGCTACACCTTC. This translates into CASSYSIYGGYTF. V gene TRBV6-5 combines with J gene TRBJ1-2, with D unresolved. The CDR3 sequence is 13 residues long. Germline V gene sequence: CDR1 MNHEY, CDR2 SVGAGI. The V gene lost 0 bases and the J gene lost 8 bases, with 10 bases spanning the gap.

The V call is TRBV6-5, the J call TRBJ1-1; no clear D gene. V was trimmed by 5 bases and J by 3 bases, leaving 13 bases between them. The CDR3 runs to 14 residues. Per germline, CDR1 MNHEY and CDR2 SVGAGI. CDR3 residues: CASSRSGYDTEAFF. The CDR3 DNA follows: TGTGCCAGCAGTCGTTCGGGGTATGACACTGAAGCTTTCTTT.

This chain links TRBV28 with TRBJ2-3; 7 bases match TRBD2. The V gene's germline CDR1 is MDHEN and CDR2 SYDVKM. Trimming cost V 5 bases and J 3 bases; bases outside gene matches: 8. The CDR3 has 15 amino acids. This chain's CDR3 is CASSDQGGSTDTQYF. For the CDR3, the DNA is TGTGCCAGCAGTGATCAGGGAGGGTCGACAGATACGCAGTATTTT.

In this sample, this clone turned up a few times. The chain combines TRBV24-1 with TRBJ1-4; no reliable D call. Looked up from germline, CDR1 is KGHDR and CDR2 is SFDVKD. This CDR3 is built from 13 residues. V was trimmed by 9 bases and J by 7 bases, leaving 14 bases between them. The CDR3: CATLSESGEKLFF. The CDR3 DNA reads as TGTGCCACCCTGAGCGAGTCGGGTGAAAAACTGTTTTTT.

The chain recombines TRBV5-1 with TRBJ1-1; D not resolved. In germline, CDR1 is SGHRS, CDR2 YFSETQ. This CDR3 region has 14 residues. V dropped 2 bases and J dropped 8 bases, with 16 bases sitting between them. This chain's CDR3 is CASSFEGPRLEAFF. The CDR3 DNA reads TGCGCCAGCAGCTTTGAGGGTCCCCGGCTGGAAGCTTTCTTT.

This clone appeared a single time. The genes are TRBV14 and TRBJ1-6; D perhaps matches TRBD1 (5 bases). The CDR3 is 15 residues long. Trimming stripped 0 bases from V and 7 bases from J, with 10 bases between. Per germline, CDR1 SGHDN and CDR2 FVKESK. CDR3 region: CASSQDKGANSPLHF. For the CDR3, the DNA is TGTGCCAGCAGCCAAGATAAAGGGGCCAATTCACCCCTCCACTTT.

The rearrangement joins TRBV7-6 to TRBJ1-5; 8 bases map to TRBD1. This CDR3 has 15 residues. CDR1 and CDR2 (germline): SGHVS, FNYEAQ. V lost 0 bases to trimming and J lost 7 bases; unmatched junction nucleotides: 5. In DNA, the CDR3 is TGTGCCAGCAGCTTAGCCGGGACAGGAGCCCAGCCCCAGCATTTT. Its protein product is CASSLAGTGAQPQHF.

The CDR3 DNA sequence: TGTGCCAGCAGTTTATCGGCCCGTGCAATAACATCCTATGGCTACACCTTC. It codes for CASSLSARAITSYGYTF. The rearrangement joins TRBV27 to TRBJ1-2; D is ambiguous. V shed 0 bases and J shed 4 bases, with 18 bases lying between them. The CDR3 has 17 residues. CDR1 is MNHEY, CDR2 SMNVEV, per germline (reference sequence).

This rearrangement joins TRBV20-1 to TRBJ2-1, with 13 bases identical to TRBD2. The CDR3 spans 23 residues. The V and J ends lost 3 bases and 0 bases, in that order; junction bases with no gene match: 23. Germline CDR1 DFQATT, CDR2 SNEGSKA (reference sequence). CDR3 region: CSASLPGLAGFPVRMSSYNEQFF. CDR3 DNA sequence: TGCAGTGCTAGTTTACCGGGACTAGCGGGATTCCCGGTGCGCATGAGCTCCTACAATGAGCAGTTCTTC.

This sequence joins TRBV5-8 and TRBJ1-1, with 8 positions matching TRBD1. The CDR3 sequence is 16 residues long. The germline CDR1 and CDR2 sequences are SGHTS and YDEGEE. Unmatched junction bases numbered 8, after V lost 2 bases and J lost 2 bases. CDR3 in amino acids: CASSFPGGLSNTEAFF. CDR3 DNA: TGTGCCAGCAGCTTCCCAGGGGGCTTGAGCAACACTGAAGCTTTCTTT.

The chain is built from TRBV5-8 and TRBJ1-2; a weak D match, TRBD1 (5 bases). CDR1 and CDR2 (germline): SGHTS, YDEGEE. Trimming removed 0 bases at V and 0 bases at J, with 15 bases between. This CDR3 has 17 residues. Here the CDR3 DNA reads TGTGCCAGCAGCTTGGTATTTGCGACAGCAACTAACTATGGCTACACCTTC. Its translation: CASSLVFATATNYGYTF. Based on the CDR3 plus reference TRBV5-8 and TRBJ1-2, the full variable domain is EAGVTQSPTHLIKTRGQQATLRCSPISGHTSVYWYQQALGLGLQFLLWYDEGEERNRGNFPPRFSGRQFPNYSSELNVNALELEDSALYLCASSLVFATATNYGYTFGSGTRLTVV.

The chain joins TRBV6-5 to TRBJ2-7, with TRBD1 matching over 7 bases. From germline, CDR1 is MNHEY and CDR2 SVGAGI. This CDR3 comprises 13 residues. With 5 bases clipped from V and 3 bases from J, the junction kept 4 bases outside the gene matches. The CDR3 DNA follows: TGTGCCAGCAGTAGAGGGGGCGGCTACGAGCAGTACTTC. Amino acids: CASSRGGGYEQYF.

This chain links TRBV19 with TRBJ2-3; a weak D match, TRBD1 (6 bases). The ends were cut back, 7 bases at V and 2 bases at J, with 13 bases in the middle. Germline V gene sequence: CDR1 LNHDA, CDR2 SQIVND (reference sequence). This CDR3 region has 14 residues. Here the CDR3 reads CASKAWTDTDTQYF. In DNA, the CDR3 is TGTGCCAGTAAGGCTTGGACAGACACAGATACGCAGTATTTT.

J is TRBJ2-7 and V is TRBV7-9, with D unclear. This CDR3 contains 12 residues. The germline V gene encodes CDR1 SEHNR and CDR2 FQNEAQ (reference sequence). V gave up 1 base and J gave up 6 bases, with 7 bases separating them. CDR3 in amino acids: CASSLVVFEQYF. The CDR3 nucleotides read TGTGCCAGCAGCTTAGTTGTGTTCGAGCAGTACTTC.

CDR3 in amino acids: CASSLVTSGRWGPDTQYF. The CDR3 region has the DNA TGTGCCAGCAGTTTAGTAACTAGCGGGAGGTGGGGGCCAGATACGCAGTATTTT. V usage is TRBV28 and J usage is TRBJ2-3, with 12 bases identical to TRBD2. Losses at the gene ends were 2 bases for V and 4 bases for J; bases not matched to a gene: 10. CDR1 and CDR2 from the germline V gene are MDHEN and SYDVKM. The CDR3 runs to 18 residues.

This CDR3 is CASSVGGSIDNEQFF. CDR3 coding DNA: TGTGCCAGCAGCGTAGGGGGGAGCATTGATAATGAGCAGTTCTTC. The J gene is TRBJ2-1, the V gene TRBV9; D tentatively reads TRBD1 or TRBD2 (5 bases each). The V gene's germline CDR1 is SGDLS and CDR2 YYNGEE. The V and J ends lost 0 bases and 7 bases respectively, with 14 bases between them. The CDR3 loop spans 15 amino acids.

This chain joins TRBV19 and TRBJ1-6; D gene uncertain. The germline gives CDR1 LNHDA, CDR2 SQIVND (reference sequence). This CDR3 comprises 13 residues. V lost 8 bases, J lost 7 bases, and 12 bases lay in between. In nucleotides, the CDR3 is TGTGCCAGTTCTGACTTGTTCAATTCACCCCTCCACTTT. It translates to CASSDLFNSPLHF.

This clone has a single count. For the CDR3, the DNA is TGTGCCAGCAGCCATCGGGGCGGGACAGGGGCCTACGAGCAGTACTTC. Translation: CASSHRGGTGAYEQYF. The V and J genes are TRBV3-1 (or the pseudogene TRBV3-2) and TRBJ2-7; 10 bases are shared with TRBD1. The V segment lost 3 bases and the J segment 2 bases; nucleotides outside the gene matches: 7. From germline, CDR1 is LGHDT and CDR2 YNNKEL (reference sequence). The CDR3 is 16 amino acids.

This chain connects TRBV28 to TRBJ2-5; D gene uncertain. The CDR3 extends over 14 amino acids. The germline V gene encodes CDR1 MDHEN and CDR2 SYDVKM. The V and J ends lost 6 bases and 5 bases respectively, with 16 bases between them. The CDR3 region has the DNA TGTGCCAGCAGAAACACCCCGGCGGTGGAGACCCAGTACTTC. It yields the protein CASRNTPAVETQYF.

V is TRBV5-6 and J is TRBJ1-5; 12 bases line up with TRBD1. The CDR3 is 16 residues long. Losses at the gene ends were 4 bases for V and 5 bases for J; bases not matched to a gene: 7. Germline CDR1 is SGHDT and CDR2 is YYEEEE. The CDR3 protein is CASSPGTGGGYQPQHF. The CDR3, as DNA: TGTGCCAGCAGCCCCGGGACAGGGGGCGGTTATCAGCCCCAGCATTTT.

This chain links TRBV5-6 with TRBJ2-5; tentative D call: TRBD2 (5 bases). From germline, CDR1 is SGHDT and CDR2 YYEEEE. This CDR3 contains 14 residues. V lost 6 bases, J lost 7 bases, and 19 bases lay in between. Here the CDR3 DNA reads TGTGCCAGCATTAAGGCGGGCGACCCAAGGACCCAGTACTTC. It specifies CASIKAGDPRTQYF.

Here the CDR3 DNA reads TGTGCCACCAGCACAAGTACGGGAGCCCTACGTAACAATGAGCAGTTCTTC. It encodes CATSTSTGALRNNEQFF. The chain uses TRBV15 and TRBJ2-1, with a tentative D call TRBD2 (6 bases). CDR1 is LNHNV, CDR2 YYDKDF, per germline (reference sequence). The length of the CDR3 is 17 residues. Trimming cost V 4 bases and J 5 bases, with 21 bases left between them.

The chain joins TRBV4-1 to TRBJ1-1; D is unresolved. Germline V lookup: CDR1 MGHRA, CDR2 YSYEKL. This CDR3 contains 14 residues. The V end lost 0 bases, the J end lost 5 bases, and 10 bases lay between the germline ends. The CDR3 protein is CASSQDTSETEAFF. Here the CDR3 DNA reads TGCGCCAGCAGCCAAGATACCAGTGAAACTGAAGCTTTCTTT.

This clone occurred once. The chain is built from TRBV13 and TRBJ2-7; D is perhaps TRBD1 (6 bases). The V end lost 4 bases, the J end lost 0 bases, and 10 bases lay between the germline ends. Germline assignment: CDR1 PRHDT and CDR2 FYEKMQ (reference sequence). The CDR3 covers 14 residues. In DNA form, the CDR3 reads TGTGCCAGCAGCTCCGACAGGAGCTCCTACGAGCAGTACTTC. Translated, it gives CASSSDRSSYEQYF.

The CDR3 reads CASSSGWGGNQPQHF. In DNA form, the CDR3 reads TGTGCCAGCAGTTCCGGTTGGGGTGGCAATCAGCCCCAGCATTTT. The chain couples TRBV6-5 to TRBJ1-5; no clear D gene. The CDR3 runs 15 residues. V was shortened by 4 bases and J by 2 bases, with 12 bases between the two germline ends. CDR1 is MNHEY and CDR2 is SVGAGI in the germline V gene.

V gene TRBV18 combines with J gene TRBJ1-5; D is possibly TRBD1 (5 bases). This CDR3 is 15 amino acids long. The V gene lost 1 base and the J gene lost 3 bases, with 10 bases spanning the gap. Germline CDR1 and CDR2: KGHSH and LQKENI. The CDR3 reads CASSPQTGTNQPQHF. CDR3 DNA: TGTGCCAGCTCACCACAAACGGGGACCAATCAGCCCCAGCATTTT. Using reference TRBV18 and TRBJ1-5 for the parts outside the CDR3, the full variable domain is NAGVMQNPRHLVRRRGQEARLRCSPMKGHSHVYWYRQLPEEGLKFMVYLQKENIIDESGMPKERFSAEFPKEGPSILRIQQVVRGDSAAYFCASSPQTGTNQPQHFGDGTRLSIL.

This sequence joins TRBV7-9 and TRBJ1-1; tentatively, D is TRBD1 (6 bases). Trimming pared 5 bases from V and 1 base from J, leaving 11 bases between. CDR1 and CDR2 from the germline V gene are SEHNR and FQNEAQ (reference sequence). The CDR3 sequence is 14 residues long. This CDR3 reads CASSRGGRNTEAFF. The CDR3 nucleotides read TGTGCCAGCAGCCGAGGGGGTCGGAACACTGAAGCTTTCTTT.